This T cell receptor beta chain was identified during a study of cytotoxic CD8 clonotypes in ibrutinib-treated CLL. On the study more broadly: Partial response was seen in about 25 patients and complete response in 2; after median about 68 months, roughly 14 stayed remitted, around 12 progressed.

This clone appeared a few times. What it binds is not known. Regarding the study as a whole: Clonality measured at baseline exceeded age-matched healthy donors, tracking circulating CD8+ T-cell counts.

This table comes from immunoSEQ multiplex PCR, and its TCRdb copy is limited to in-frame clones, with some not included. The table lists 60,000 to 95,000 clones, around four fifths of them singletons. This CDR3 has 11 residues. CDR1 is SEHNR and CDR2 is FQNEAQ in the germline V gene (reference sequence). The V and J ends lost 5 bases and 8 bases respectively, with 10 bases between them. The receptor's source is a human donor with chronic lymphocytic leukemia. The chain is built from TRBV7-9 and TRBJ2-7; D unresolved. The sequencing here drew on PBMCs, taken after 24 months of ibrutinib treatment. The CDR3 loop is CASSPESKQYF. The DNA for the CDR3 is TGTGCCAGCAGCCCGGAGTCGAAGCAGTACTTC. Complete variable domain (other parts from reference TRBV7-9 and TRBJ2-7): DTGVSQNPRHKITKRGQNVTFRCDPISEHNRLYWYRQTLGQGPEFLTYFQNEAQLEKSRLLSDRFSAERPKGSFSTLEIQRTEQGDSAMYLCASSPESKQYFGPGTRLTVT.